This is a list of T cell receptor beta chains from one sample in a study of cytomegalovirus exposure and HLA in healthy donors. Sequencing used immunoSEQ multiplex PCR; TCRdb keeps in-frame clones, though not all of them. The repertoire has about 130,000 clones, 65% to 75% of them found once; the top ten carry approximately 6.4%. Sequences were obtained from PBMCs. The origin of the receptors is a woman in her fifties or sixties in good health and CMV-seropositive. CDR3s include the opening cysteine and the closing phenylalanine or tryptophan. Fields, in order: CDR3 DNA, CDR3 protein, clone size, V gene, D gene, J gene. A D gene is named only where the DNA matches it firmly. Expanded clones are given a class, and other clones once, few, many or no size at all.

CDR3nt: TGTGCCAGCAGCCAAGATCGGGTGACCCAGTACTTC
CDR3aa: CASSQDRVTQYF
abundance: -
v_gene: TRBV4-2
d_gene: -
j_gene: TRBJ2-5

CDR3nt: TGTGCCAGCAGCCACAACCTAGCGGGGGGGCCCAGGGATGAGCAGTTCTTC
CDR3aa: CASSHNLAGGPRDEQFF
abundance: few
v_gene: TRBV7-8
d_gene: TRBD2
j_gene: TRBJ2-1

CDR3nt: TGTGCCAGTAGTATAGGGGCACTCCAGCAAGAGACCCAGTACTTC
CDR3aa: CASSIGALQQETQYF
abundance: -
v_gene: TRBV19
d_gene: -
j_gene: TRBJ2-5

CDR3nt: TGCGCCAGCAGCGGTCTAGGTAGGAACACTGAAGCTTTCTTT
CDR3aa: CASSGLGRNTEAFF
abundance: few
v_gene: TRBV5-1
d_gene: -
j_gene: TRBJ1-1

CDR3nt: TGTGCCAGCAGCTTAGCCAACTACCACGCCGGGTATTTT
CDR3aa: CASSLANYHAGYF
abundance: -
v_gene: TRBV13
d_gene: -
j_gene: TRBJ2-3

CDR3nt: TGTGCCAGCAGCTTAGGAGCGGCACAGCAGTACTTC
CDR3aa: CASSLGAAQQYF
abundance: -
v_gene: TRBV11-2
d_gene: -
j_gene: TRBJ2-5

CDR3nt: TGTGCCAGCAGACCCGGACAGGGCGCTAACTATGGCTACACCTTC
CDR3aa: CASRPGQGANYGYTF
abundance: many
v_gene: TRBV6-5
d_gene: TRBD1
j_gene: TRBJ1-2

CDR3nt: TGTGCCAGCGGGGCGGGACAGGGTGACTACGAGCAGTACTTC
CDR3aa: CASGAGQGDYEQYF
abundance: -
v_gene: TRBV2
d_gene: TRBD1
j_gene: TRBJ2-7

CDR3nt: TGTGCCTGGAATGGCGGAGTTAACACCGGGGAGCTGTTTTTT
CDR3aa: CAWNGGVNTGELFF
abundance: -
v_gene: TRBV30
d_gene: -
j_gene: TRBJ2-2

CDR3nt: TGCGCCAGCAGCCCGACGCCCCAGGGGTTCCCCTCCGAGCAGTACTTC
CDR3aa: CASSPTPQGFPSEQYF
abundance: -
v_gene: TRBV4-1
d_gene: -
j_gene: TRBJ2-7

CDR3nt: TGTGCCAGCAGCTGGAGTTATAGCAATCAGCCCCAGCATTTT
CDR3aa: CASSWSYSNQPQHF
abundance: -
v_gene: TRBV7-9
d_gene: -
j_gene: TRBJ1-5

CDR3nt: TGTGCCAGCAGCCGGGACAGGAATCAGCCCCAGCATTTT
CDR3aa: CASSRDRNQPQHF
abundance: -
v_gene: TRBV7-7
d_gene: TRBD1
j_gene: TRBJ1-5

CDR3nt: TGTGCCAGTAGTATAGCCAGGGTCACCGGGGAGCTGTTTTTT
CDR3aa: CASSIARVTGELFF
abundance: -
v_gene: TRBV19
d_gene: -
j_gene: TRBJ2-2

CDR3nt: TGCAGCGTTGTGGGCTACAGGGTGGGCGGGGAGACCCAGTACTTC
CDR3aa: CSVVGYRVGGETQYF
abundance: -
v_gene: TRBV29-1
d_gene: -
j_gene: TRBJ2-5

CDR3nt: TGTGCCAGCAGCGCTATTGCCTCGGGACAGAAGGGCACAGATACGCAGTATTTT
CDR3aa: CASSAIASGQKGTDTQYF
abundance: few
v_gene: TRBV9
d_gene: TRBD1
j_gene: TRBJ2-3

CDR3nt: TGTGCCAGCAGCACTACAGGGGATGGCTACACCTTC
CDR3aa: CASSTTGDGYTF
abundance: -
v_gene: TRBV2
d_gene: TRBD1
j_gene: TRBJ1-2

CDR3nt: TGCGCCAGCAGCCAAGATTTGACAGGCCGCCTTAATGAAAAACTGTTTTTT
CDR3aa: CASSQDLTGRLNEKLFF
abundance: -
v_gene: TRBV4-1
d_gene: -
j_gene: TRBJ1-4

CDR3nt: TGTGCCTGGGAGGAAGGGGGCTCCTACAATGAGCAGTTCTTC
CDR3aa: CAWEEGGSYNEQFF
abundance: -
v_gene: TRBV30
d_gene: -
j_gene: TRBJ2-1

CDR3nt: TGCGCCAGCAGTCAGGGGGAGGCCTCTAATTCACCCCTCCACTTT
CDR3aa: CASSQGEASNSPLHF
abundance: -
v_gene: TRBV23-1
d_gene: -
j_gene: TRBJ1-6

CDR3nt: TGTGCCAGTAGTATCTCCCCGACAGTCAATCAGCCCCAGCATTTT
CDR3aa: CASSISPTVNQPQHF
abundance: few
v_gene: TRBV19
d_gene: -
j_gene: TRBJ1-5

CDR3nt: TGTGCCAGCAGCTTGACCAGGGGCACCGGGAATTCACCCCTCCACTTT
CDR3aa: CASSLTRGTGNSPLHF
abundance: -
v_gene: TRBV7-2
d_gene: -
j_gene: TRBJ1-6

CDR3nt: TGTGCCAGCTCACAAGGGACAGGGGATTCACCCCTCCACTTT
CDR3aa: CASSQGTGDSPLHF
abundance: -
v_gene: TRBV18
d_gene: TRBD1
j_gene: TRBJ1-6

CDR3nt: TGTGCCACCAGCAGAGACAGCACTAGCGGGGAGAACGGGGAGCTGTTTTTT
CDR3aa: CATSRDSTSGENGELFF
abundance: once
v_gene: TRBV15
d_gene: TRBD2
j_gene: TRBJ2-2

CDR3nt: TGCGCCAGCAACCCTATGGGTCTAGCCGGCTACAATGAGCAGTTCTTC
CDR3aa: CASNPMGLAGYNEQFF
abundance: few
v_gene: TRBV4-1
d_gene: -
j_gene: TRBJ2-1

CDR3nt: TGTGCCAGCAGGAGACCTAGCGGGGGGGCGGGCGAGCAGTACTTC
CDR3aa: CASRRPSGGAGEQYF
abundance: -
v_gene: TRBV2
d_gene: TRBD2
j_gene: TRBJ2-7

CDR3nt: TGTGCCAGCAGAAGGGGGCGAGAAGAGACCCAGTACTTC
CDR3aa: CASRRGREETQYF
abundance: -
v_gene: TRBV7-2
d_gene: TRBD1
j_gene: TRBJ2-5

CDR3nt: TGCGCCAGCAGTGAGTCCGGAGAGGACAATCAGCCCCAGCATTTT
CDR3aa: CASSESGEDNQPQHF
abundance: few
v_gene: TRBV10-2
d_gene: -
j_gene: TRBJ1-5

CDR3nt: TGCGCCAGCAGCCTGAGCGGGGCTGGGGCCAACGTCCTGACTTTC
CDR3aa: CASSLSGAGANVLTF
abundance: once
v_gene: TRBV5-1
d_gene: TRBD2
j_gene: TRBJ2-6

CDR3nt: TGCGCCAGCAGCTTGGTGGGGCAGCAAGAGACCCAGTACTTC
CDR3aa: CASSLVGQQETQYF
abundance: once
v_gene: TRBV5-1
d_gene: -
j_gene: TRBJ2-5

CDR3nt: TGTGCCAGCAGTTTATCCCCGCGCCCGGGTAACTACGAGCAGTACTTC
CDR3aa: CASSLSPRPGNYEQYF
abundance: -
v_gene: TRBV27
d_gene: -
j_gene: TRBJ2-7

CDR3nt: TGTGCCAGCAGTGACGGTGGTTATGAGCAGTTCTTC
CDR3aa: CASSDGGYEQFF
abundance: -
v_gene: TRBV2
d_gene: -
j_gene: TRBJ2-1

CDR3nt: TGTGCCAGCAGCTTGGATCCAGGGGGATACGAGCAGTACTTC
CDR3aa: CASSLDPGGYEQYF
abundance: -
v_gene: TRBV5-4
d_gene: TRBD1
j_gene: TRBJ2-7

CDR3nt: TGCGCCAGCAGCTTGGGCGGGACAGGGACCTATGGCTACACCTTC
CDR3aa: CASSLGGTGTYGYTF
abundance: -
v_gene: TRBV5-1
d_gene: TRBD1
j_gene: TRBJ1-2

CDR3nt: TGTGCCAGCAGAATCCAGGGGGATCGCACCGGGGAGCTGTTTTTT
CDR3aa: CASRIQGDRTGELFF
abundance: -
v_gene: TRBV2
d_gene: TRBD1
j_gene: TRBJ2-2

CDR3nt: TGCAGTGCTAGGGAGGGCTATGGCTACACCTTC
CDR3aa: CSAREGYGYTF
abundance: -
v_gene: TRBV20-1
d_gene: -
j_gene: TRBJ1-2

CDR3nt: TGTGCCAGCAGCCAGGACAGAAACAATGAGCAGTTCTTC
CDR3aa: CASSQDRNNEQFF
abundance: few
v_gene: TRBV4-2
d_gene: -
j_gene: TRBJ2-1

CDR3nt: TGTGCCATCTGTCTAAGCCGTAATTCACCCCTCCACTTT
CDR3aa: CAICLSRNSPLHF
abundance: -
v_gene: TRBV6-5
d_gene: -
j_gene: TRBJ1-6

CDR3nt: TGTGCCAGCAGCGGGCTAGCGGGGGGAACCTACGAGCAGTACTTC
CDR3aa: CASSGLAGGTYEQYF
abundance: -
v_gene: TRBV9
d_gene: TRBD2
j_gene: TRBJ2-7

CDR3nt: TGTGCCAGCTCACAGGGGGCGGGAGGCGAGCAGTACTTC
CDR3aa: CASSQGAGGEQYF
abundance: -
v_gene: TRBV2
d_gene: -
j_gene: TRBJ2-7

CDR3nt: TGTGCCAGCAGCCAAGATAAAATAAGGACAGGGCAATGGGCAACTAATGAAAAACTGTTTTTT
CDR3aa: CASSQDKIRTGQWATNEKLFF
abundance: few
v_gene: TRBV14
d_gene: TRBD1
j_gene: TRBJ1-4

CDR3nt: TGTGCCAGCAGCTTGGCCAGCGGGGGTCCCCAAGAGACCCAGTACTTC
CDR3aa: CASSLASGGPQETQYF
abundance: -
v_gene: TRBV5-4
d_gene: TRBD2
j_gene: TRBJ2-5

CDR3nt: TGTGCCAGCTCACCACGAGGCCAGTCTAGCACAGATACGCAGTATTTT
CDR3aa: CASSPRGQSSTDTQYF
abundance: -
v_gene: TRBV18
d_gene: -
j_gene: TRBJ2-3